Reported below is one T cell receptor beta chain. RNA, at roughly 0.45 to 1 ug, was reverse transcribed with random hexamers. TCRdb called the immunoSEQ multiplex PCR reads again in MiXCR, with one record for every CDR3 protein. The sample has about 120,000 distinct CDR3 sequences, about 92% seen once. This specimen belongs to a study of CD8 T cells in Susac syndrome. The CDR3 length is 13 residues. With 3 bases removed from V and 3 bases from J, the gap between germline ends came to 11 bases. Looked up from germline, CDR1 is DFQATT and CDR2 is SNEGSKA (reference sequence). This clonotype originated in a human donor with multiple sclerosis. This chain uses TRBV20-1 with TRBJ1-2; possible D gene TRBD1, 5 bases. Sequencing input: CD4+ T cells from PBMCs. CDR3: CSARTQGDYGYTF. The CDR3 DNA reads TGCAGTGCTAGGACCCAGGGAGACTATGGCTACACCTTC.